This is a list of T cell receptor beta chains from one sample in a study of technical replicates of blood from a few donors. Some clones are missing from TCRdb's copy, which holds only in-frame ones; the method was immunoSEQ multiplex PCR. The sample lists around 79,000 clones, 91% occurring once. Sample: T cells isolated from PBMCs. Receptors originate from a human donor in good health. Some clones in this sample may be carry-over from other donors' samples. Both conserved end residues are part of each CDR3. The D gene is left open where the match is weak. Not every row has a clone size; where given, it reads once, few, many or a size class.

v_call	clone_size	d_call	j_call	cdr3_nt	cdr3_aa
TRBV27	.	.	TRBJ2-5	TGTGCCAGCAGTTTGGGACGGGGGGAGACCCAGTACTTC	CASSLGRGETQYF
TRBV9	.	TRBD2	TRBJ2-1	TGTGCCAGCAGCGTAGTTGGGACTAGCGGCCCTGAGCAGTTCTTC	CASSVVGTSGPEQFF
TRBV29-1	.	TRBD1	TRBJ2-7	TGCAGCGTTGAAGCCGGGACAGGAATATCCTACGAGCAGTACTTC	CSVEAGTGISYEQYF
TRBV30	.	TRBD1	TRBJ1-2	TGTGCCTGGAGTGTTGGGACAGGGTATCATGGCTACACCTTC	CAWSVGTGYHGYTF
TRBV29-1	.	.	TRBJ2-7	TGCAGCGTGGCCGGGGAGACCTACGAGCAGTACTTC	CSVAGETYEQYF
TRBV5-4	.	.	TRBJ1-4	TGTGCCAGCAGCTTTTGGTTAGAGGAAAAACTGTTTTTT	CASSFWLEEKLFF
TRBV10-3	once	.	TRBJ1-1	TGTGCCATCAGCCTGGGACAATTGAACACTGAAGCTTTCTTT	CAISLGQLNTEAFF
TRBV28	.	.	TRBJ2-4	TGTGCCAGCAGTTTCGACAGATTAGCCAAAAACATTCAGTACTTC	CASSFDRLAKNIQYF
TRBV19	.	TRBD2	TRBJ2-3	TGTGCCAGTAGTAGGGGACTAGCGGGAGTAGGGGTTACAGATACGCAGTATTTT	CASSRGLAGVGVTDTQYF
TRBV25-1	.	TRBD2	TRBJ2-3	TGTGCCAGCAGTGAAATCGGAGCGGGAGACGAGACAGATACGCAGTATTTT	CASSEIGAGDETDTQYF
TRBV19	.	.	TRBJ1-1	TGTGCCAGTAGTATAGGTAGCGGGGAGACTGAAGCTTTCTTT	CASSIGSGETEAFF
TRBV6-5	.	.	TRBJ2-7	TGTGCCAGCAGTTACTCGGGTCCTCGAGGGCAGTACTTC	CASSYSGPRGQYF
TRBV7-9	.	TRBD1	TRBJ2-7	TGTGCCAGCAGCTTCCCGGGACAGGGCGGTCCCGAGCAGTACTTC	CASSFPGQGGPEQYF
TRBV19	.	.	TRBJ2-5	TGTGCCAGTAGTATATATGGGGAGGAGGAGACCCAGTACTTC	CASSIYGEEETQYF
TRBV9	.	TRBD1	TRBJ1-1	TGTGCCAGCAGCGTAGGGACAGGGGGAGGGTGGAACACTGAAGCTTTCTTT	CASSVGTGGGWNTEAFF